There are a few counts of the clone carrying this T cell receptor beta chain. Germline CDR1 and CDR2: LNHDA and SQIVND (reference sequence). The CDR3 loop spans 13 amino acids. Trimming cost V 5 bases and J 5 bases, with 12 bases left between them. Time point in this sample: baseline, week 1 (first vaccination visit). Noted treatment: pre-vaccination baseline after standard-of-care therapy. The data derive from a study of a mutant IDH1 vaccine in newly diagnosed glioma. Profiling relied on immunoSEQ multiplex PCR, and the TCRdb table lists in-frame clones only, not all of them. The sample carries about 92,000 clones, roughly four fifths recorded once.

The TCR originated in a woman in her forties or fifties with glioma. Specimen: PBMCs, collected from a glioma patient treated with radiotherapy, temozolomide or both. The V call is TRBV19, the J call TRBJ1-1; weak D call: TRBD1 (5 bases). CDR3 sequence: CASSVLGGTEAFF. The CDR3 coding sequence is TGTGCCAGTAGTGTGCTGGGGGGGACTGAAGCTTTCTTT. Filled out from reference TRBV19 and TRBJ1-1, the complete variable domain reads DGGITQSPKYLFRKEGQNVTLSCEQNLNHDAMYWYRQDPGQGLRLIYYSQIVNDFQKGDIAEGYSVSREKKESFPLTVTSAQKNPTAFYLCASSVLGGTEAFFGQGTRLTVV.